This is a list of T cell receptor beta chains from one sample in a study of blood T cell repertoires in COVID-19. Sequencing used immunoSEQ multiplex PCR; TCRdb keeps in-frame clones, though not all of them. The sample lists about 320,000 clones, around 89% occurring once. The sequencing sample was made of peripheral blood. Source of these receptors: a young man who had recovered from COVID-19. CDR3s include the opening cysteine and the closing phenylalanine or tryptophan. The D gene is left open where the match is weak. Some rows have no size entry. The others give once, few or many, or a class for an expanded clone.

D	length	J	V	size	CDR3	DNA
.	13	TRBJ1-5	TRBV6-5	.	CASSPLSNQPQHF	TGTGCCAGCAGTCCCCTTAGCAATCAGCCCCAGCATTTT
TRBD1	15	TRBJ1-5	TRBV19	few	CASSSTGGYNQPQHF	TGTGCCAGTAGTTCGACAGGGGGCTACAATCAGCCCCAGCATTTT
.	15	TRBJ1-6	TRBV5-1	.	CASSTTGMGNSPLHF	TGCGCCAGCAGCACAACAGGAATGGGTAATTCACCCCTCCACTTT
TRBD1	15	TRBJ2-5	TRBV23-1	.	CASSHPDRGEKTQYF	TGCGCCAGCAGTCATCCCGACAGGGGGGAAAAGACCCAGTACTTC
.	15	TRBJ1-4	TRBV19	.	CASSIGGNLVEKLFF	TGTGCCAGTAGTATTGGGGGGAATCTCGTTGAAAAACTGTTTTTT
.	11	TRBJ1-3	TRBV6-2/TRBV6-3	.	CASSSSRAIYF	TGTGCCAGCAGCTCATCTCGGGCCATATATTTT
TRBD2	19	TRBJ2-2	TRBV7-8	.	CASSLAGTSGGAATGELFF	TGTGCCAGCAGCTTGGCCGGGACTAGCGGGGGGGCCGCCACCGGGGAGCTGTTTTTT
TRBD1	15	TRBJ2-7	TRBV7-2	once	CASSLQGQQYYEQYF	TGTGCCAGCAGCTTACAGGGACAGCAATACTACGAGCAGTACTTC
.	15	TRBJ1-3	TRBV13	.	CASSLRVNSGNTIYF	TGTGCCAGCAGCTTACGGGTCAACTCTGGAAACACCATATATTTT
.	16	TRBJ2-5	TRBV4-3	.	CASSQDRKGGQETQYF	TGCGCCAGCAGCCAAGATCGTAAGGGAGGCCAAGAGACCCAGTACTTC
.	15	TRBJ2-5	TRBV27	once	CASSPAAGLKETQYF	TGTGCCAGCAGCCCCGCGGCAGGACTCAAAGAGACCCAGTACTTC
.	14	TRBJ1-2	TRBV7-9	few	CASSLGAGFNGYTF	TGTGCCAGCAGCTTAGGGGCAGGGTTTAATGGCTACACCTTC
TRBD1	15	TRBJ1-1	TRBV15	few	CATSGPGQGNTEAFF	TGTGCCACCAGCGGCCCGGGACAGGGGAACACTGAAGCTTTCTTT
TRBD1	14	TRBJ2-1	TRBV19	.	CASKGQGLDNEQFF	TGTGCCAGTAAAGGACAGGGATTGGACAATGAGCAGTTCTTC
.	16	TRBJ2-7	TRBV27	.	CASSLKPGLSSYEQYF	TGTGCCAGCAGTTTGAAGCCGGGACTTAGCTCCTACGAGCAGTACTTC